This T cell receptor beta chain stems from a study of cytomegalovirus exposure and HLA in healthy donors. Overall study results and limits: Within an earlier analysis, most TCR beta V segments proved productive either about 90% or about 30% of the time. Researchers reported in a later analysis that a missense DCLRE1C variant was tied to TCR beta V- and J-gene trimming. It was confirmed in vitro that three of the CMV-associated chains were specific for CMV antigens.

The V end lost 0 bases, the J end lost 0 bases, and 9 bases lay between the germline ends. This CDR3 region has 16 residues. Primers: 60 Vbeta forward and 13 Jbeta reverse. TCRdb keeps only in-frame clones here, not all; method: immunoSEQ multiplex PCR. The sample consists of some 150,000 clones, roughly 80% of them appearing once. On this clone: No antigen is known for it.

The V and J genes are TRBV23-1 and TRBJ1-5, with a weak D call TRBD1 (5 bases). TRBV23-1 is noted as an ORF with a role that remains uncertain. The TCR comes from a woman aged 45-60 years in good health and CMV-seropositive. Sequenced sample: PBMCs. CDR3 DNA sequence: TGCGCCAGCAGTCAATCCAGGGCTTATAGCAATCAGCCCCAGCATTTT. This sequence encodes CASSQSRAYSNQPQHF.